Only one count was recorded for the clone carrying this TCR beta chain. What it binds is not known. TCRdb's copy holds only in-frame clones and misses some; the assay was immunoSEQ multiplex PCR. The table includes approximately 37,000 clones, 70% to 85% detected once. This specimen comes from a study of a mutant IDH1 vaccine in newly diagnosed glioma. In germline, CDR1 is SGHVS, CDR2 FQNEAQ. This CDR3 has 13 residues. The junction had 0 bases not matched to a gene; V was cut back by 1 base and J by 6 bases. Time point given: week 47, end of study. All doses held 300 ug of mutant IDH1 20-mer peptide, with topical imiquimod.

This specimen consisted of PBMCs, obtained from a glioma patient whose treatment included an IDH1 peptide vaccine. The origin of this receptor is a man between 18 and 29 years old with glioma. Some clones in this sample may be carry-over from other donors' samples. The chain employs TRBV7-8 and TRBJ1-2; 9 bases agree with TRBD1. The CDR3 DNA follows: TGTGCCAGCAGCTTAGGGACAGGGGATGGCTACACCTTC. Protein product: CASSLGTGDGYTF.